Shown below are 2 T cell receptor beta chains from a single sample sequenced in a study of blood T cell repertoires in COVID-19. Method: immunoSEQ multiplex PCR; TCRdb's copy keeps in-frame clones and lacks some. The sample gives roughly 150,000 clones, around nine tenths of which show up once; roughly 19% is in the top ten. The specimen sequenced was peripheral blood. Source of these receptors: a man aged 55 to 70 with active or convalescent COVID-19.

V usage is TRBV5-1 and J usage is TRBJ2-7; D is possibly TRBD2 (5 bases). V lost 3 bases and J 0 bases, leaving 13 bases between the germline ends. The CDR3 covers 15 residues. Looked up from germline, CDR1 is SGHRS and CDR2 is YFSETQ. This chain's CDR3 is CASSSDGGISYEQYF. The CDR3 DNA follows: TGCGCCAGCAGCTCGGACGGAGGCATCTCCTACGAGCAGTACTTC.

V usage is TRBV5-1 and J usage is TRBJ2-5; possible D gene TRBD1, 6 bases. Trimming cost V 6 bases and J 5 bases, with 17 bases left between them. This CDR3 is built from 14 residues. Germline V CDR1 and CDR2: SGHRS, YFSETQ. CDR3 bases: TGCGCCAGCAAGAGTTACAGGGCTTTGGAGACCCAGTACTTC. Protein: CASKSYRALETQYF.